The rows below give T cell receptor beta chains drawn from one sample of a study of sequential checkpoint blockade in melanoma. Libraries were prepared by immunoSEQ multiplex PCR; TCRdb keeps only in-frame clonotypes and omits some of them. Of 25,000 to 35,000 clones in the sample, approximately 86% were seen once. The starting material was CD8+ T cells sorted from blood (inferred from file names), obtained from a patient given nivolumab and ipilimumab in sequence. The origin of the receptors is a human donor with melanoma. Each CDR3 is given with its conserved first and last residue. A D gene is named only where the DNA matches it firmly. The size entry is marked missing in some rows and otherwise reads once, few, many or a size class.

J: TRBJ2-5; size: NA; D: NA; V: TRBV7-9; CDR3: CASSSTDPGETQYF; DNA: TGTGCCAGCAGCTCGACTGACCCGGGAGAGACCCAGTACTTC
J: TRBJ2-7; size: NA; D: NA; V: TRBV6-6; CDR3: CASSLTVFYEQYF; DNA: TGTGCCAGCAGTTTGACAGTATTTTACGAGCAGTACTTC
J: TRBJ2-3; size: NA; D: NA; V: TRBV7-9; CDR3: CASSLSAPGSQYF; DNA: TGTGCCAGCAGCTTAAGTGCCCCAGGGTCGCAGTATTTT
J: TRBJ2-5; size: NA; D: NA; V: TRBV11-2; CDR3: CASSLSRETQYF; DNA: TGTGCCAGCAGCTTATCGCGAGAGACCCAGTACTTC
J: TRBJ1-1; size: NA; D: TRBD1; V: TRBV4-1; CDR3: CASSQDSSGTASRNTEAFF; DNA: TGCGCCAGCAGCCAAGATTCTTCCGGGACAGCTTCTCGGAACACTGAAGCTTTCTTT
J: TRBJ1-2; size: once; D: TRBD1; V: TRBV4-1; CDR3: CASSQSGTANYGYTF; DNA: TGCGCCAGCAGCCAATCCGGGACAGCAAACTATGGCTACACCTTC
J: TRBJ1-4; size: NA; D: NA; V: TRBV25-1; CDR3: CASSDPPGLGEKLFF; DNA: TGTGCCAGCAGTGACCCGCCGGGATTAGGGGAAAAACTGTTTTTT
J: TRBJ2-5; size: NA; D: NA; V: TRBV4-3; CDR3: CASSQGSGRGFETQYF; DNA: TGCGCCAGCAGCCAAGGGTCCGGTCGAGGGTTCGAGACCCAGTACTTC
J: TRBJ1-2; size: NA; D: TRBD1; V: TRBV27; CDR3: CASSLAGGYGYTF; DNA: TGTGCCAGCAGTTTAGCAGGGGGGTATGGCTACACCTTC
J: TRBJ2-7; size: few; D: TRBD1; V: TRBV6-5; CDR3: CASSYAGQGIDEQYF; DNA: TGTGCCAGCAGTTACGCGGGACAGGGTATCGACGAGCAGTACTTC
J: TRBJ2-7; size: NA; D: NA; V: TRBV6-1; CDR3: CASSDTPYEQYF; DNA: TGTGCCAGCAGTGACACACCCTACGAGCAGTACTTC
J: TRBJ2-1; size: NA; D: TRBD1; V: TRBV12-5; CDR3: CASGLTGGAPYNEQFF; DNA: TGTGCTAGTGGTTTGACAGGGGGCGCCCCTTACAATGAGCAGTTCTTC
J: TRBJ1-4; size: NA; D: NA; V: TRBV7-8; CDR3: CASSTTSNGGNEKLFF; DNA: TGTGCCAGCAGCACGACTTCTAACGGGGGTAATGAAAAACTGTTTTTT
J: TRBJ2-1; size: NA; D: NA; V: TRBV28; CDR3: CASSLRGYNEQFF; DNA: TGTGCCAGCAGTTTAAGGGGGTACAATGAGCAGTTCTTC
J: TRBJ2-6; size: once; D: TRBD2; V: TRBV28; CDR3: CASRLTGTSGTGGANVLTF; DNA: TGTGCCAGCAGGCTTACCGGGACTAGCGGGACGGGGGGGGCCAACGTCCTGACTTTC
J: TRBJ2-1; size: NA; D: TRBD2; V: TRBV18; CDR3: CASSPFFGSGSKFNNEQFF; DNA: TGTGCCAGCTCACCATTCTTTGGGAGCGGGAGTAAATTTAATAATGAGCAGTTCTTC
J: TRBJ2-1; size: few; D: TRBD1; V: TRBV6-5; CDR3: CASSLRDSSYNEQFF; DNA: TGTGCCAGCAGCTTACGGGACAGCTCCTACAATGAGCAGTTCTTC
J: TRBJ2-7; size: NA; D: NA; V: TRBV6-6; CDR3: CASRPDRYEQYF; DNA: TGTGCCAGCAGGCCCGACAGGTACGAGCAGTACTTC
J: TRBJ2-1; size: NA; D: NA; V: TRBV5-4; CDR3: CASSQDLAAGYEQFF; DNA: TGCGCCAGCAGCCAAGACTTAGCGGCGGGCTATGAGCAGTTCTTC
J: TRBJ2-3; size: NA; D: NA; V: TRBV27; CDR3: CASVGLGSTDTQYF; DNA: TGTGCCAGCGTCGGCCTAGGAAGTACAGATACGCAGTATTTT
J: TRBJ2-7; size: NA; D: NA; V: TRBV5-6; CDR3: CASSLFSSYEQYF; DNA: TGTGCCAGCAGCTTGTTCAGCTCCTACGAGCAGTACTTC
J: TRBJ1-1; size: NA; D: NA; V: TRBV30; CDR3: CAWSTGMDTEAFF; DNA: TGTGCCTGGAGTACAGGGATGGACACTGAAGCTTTCTTT
J: TRBJ1-1; size: NA; D: TRBD1; V: TRBV27; CDR3: CASSSHRGGTEAFF; DNA: TGTGCCAGCAGTTCACACAGGGGTGGGACTGAAGCTTTCTTT
J: TRBJ2-1; size: few; D: TRBD2; V: TRBV13; CDR3: CASSLVPGLAHYNEQFF; DNA: TGTGCCAGCAGCTTGGTCCCGGGACTAGCGCACTACAATGAGCAGTTCTTC
J: TRBJ2-1; size: once; D: TRBD2; V: TRBV19; CDR3: CASSIVAGGANEQFF; DNA: TGTGCCAGTAGTATAGTAGCGGGGGGGGCCAATGAGCAGTTCTTC
J: TRBJ2-1; size: NA; D: TRBD1; V: TRBV7-9; CDR3: CASRAAGTGGLGQFF; DNA: TGTGCCAGCAGGGCGGCCGGGACAGGGGGTCTGGGGCAGTTCTTC
J: TRBJ1-1; size: NA; D: TRBD1; V: TRBV2; CDR3: CASSGVDRAPEAFF; DNA: TGTGCCAGCAGTGGGGTCGACAGGGCCCCTGAAGCTTTCTTT
J: TRBJ2-1; size: NA; D: NA; V: TRBV6-6; CDR3: CASGAGLAYNEQFF; DNA: TGTGCCAGCGGGGCGGGGCTTGCCTACAATGAGCAGTTCTTC
J: TRBJ1-4; size: once; D: TRBD1; V: TRBV6-5; CDR3: CASSYRQGDEKLFF; DNA: TGTGCCAGCAGTTACAGGCAGGGGGATGAAAAACTGTTTTTT
J: TRBJ2-1; size: NA; D: NA; V: TRBV19; CDR3: CASSPDLRPTFNEQFF; DNA: TGTGCCAGTAGTCCCGATTTGCGTCCCACTTTCAATGAGCAGTTCTTC
J: TRBJ1-1; size: NA; D: NA; V: TRBV7-6; CDR3: CASSLFSDTEAFF; DNA: TGTGCCAGCAGCTTATTTTCGGACACTGAAGCTTTCTTT
J: TRBJ2-1; size: NA; D: TRBD2; V: TRBV7-9; CDR3: CASTEVRGRVQFF; DNA: TGTGCCAGCACCGAAGTACGAGGGAGGGTGCAGTTCTTC
J: TRBJ2-1; size: NA; D: TRBD2; V: TRBV5-1; CDR3: CASMGLAGYEQFF; DNA: TGCGCCAGCATGGGACTAGCGGGCTATGAGCAGTTCTTC
J: TRBJ2-3; size: once; D: TRBD1; V: TRBV6-6; CDR3: CASSYSKTGGTDTQYF; DNA: TGTGCCAGCAGTTATTCGAAGACAGGGGGCACAGATACGCAGTATTTT
J: TRBJ1-5; size: once; D: NA; V: TRBV4-1; CDR3: CASSLRQDPQPQHF; DNA: TGCGCCAGCAGCCTCAGACAGGACCCCCAGCCCCAGCATTTT
J: TRBJ2-4; size: NA; D: NA; V: TRBV27; CDR3: CASSTGHNKNIQYF; DNA: TGTGCCAGCAGCACGGGACACAACAAAAACATTCAGTACTTC
J: TRBJ2-2; size: NA; D: TRBD1; V: TRBV5-4; CDR3: CASSPDRVGTGELFF; DNA: TGTGCCAGCAGCCCGGACAGGGTGGGCACCGGGGAGCTGTTTTTT
J: TRBJ2-7; size: NA; D: NA; V: TRBV9; CDR3: CASSVDGNPYEQYF; DNA: TGTGCCAGCAGCGTAGATGGCAATCCCTACGAGCAGTACTTC
J: TRBJ2-1; size: NA; D: TRBD2; V: TRBV9; CDR3: CASSVLLAGAHNEQFF; DNA: TGTGCCAGCAGCGTACTACTAGCGGGGGCCCACAATGAGCAGTTCTTC